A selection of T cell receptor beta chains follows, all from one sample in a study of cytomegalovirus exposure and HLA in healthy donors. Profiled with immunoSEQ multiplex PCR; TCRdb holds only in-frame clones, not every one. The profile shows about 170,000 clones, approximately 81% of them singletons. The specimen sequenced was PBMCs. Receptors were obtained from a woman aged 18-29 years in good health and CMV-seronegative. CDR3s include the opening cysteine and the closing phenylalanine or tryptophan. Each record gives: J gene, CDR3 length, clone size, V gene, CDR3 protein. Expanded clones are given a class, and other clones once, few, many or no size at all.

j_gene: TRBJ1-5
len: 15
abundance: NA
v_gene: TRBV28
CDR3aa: CASNFLAGGNQPQHF

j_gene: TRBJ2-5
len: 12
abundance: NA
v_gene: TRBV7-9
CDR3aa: CASSLTRETQYF

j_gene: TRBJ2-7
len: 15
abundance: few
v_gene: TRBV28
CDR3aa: CASSFLSGGSYEQYF

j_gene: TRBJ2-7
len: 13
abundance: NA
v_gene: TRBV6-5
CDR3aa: CASGTVTSFEQYF

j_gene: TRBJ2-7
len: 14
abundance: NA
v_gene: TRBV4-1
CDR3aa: CASSQSPGSYEQYF

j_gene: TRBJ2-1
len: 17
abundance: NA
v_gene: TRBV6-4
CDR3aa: CASSDSGTSGGGNEQFF

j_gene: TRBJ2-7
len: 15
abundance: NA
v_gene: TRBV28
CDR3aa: CASSDSGLSNYEQYF

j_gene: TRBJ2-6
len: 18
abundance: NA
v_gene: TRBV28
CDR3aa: CASRRGPGRSSGANVLTF

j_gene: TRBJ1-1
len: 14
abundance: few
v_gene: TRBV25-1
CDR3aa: CASTKTGRNTEAFF

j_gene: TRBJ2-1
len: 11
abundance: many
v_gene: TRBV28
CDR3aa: CASSFGDEQFF